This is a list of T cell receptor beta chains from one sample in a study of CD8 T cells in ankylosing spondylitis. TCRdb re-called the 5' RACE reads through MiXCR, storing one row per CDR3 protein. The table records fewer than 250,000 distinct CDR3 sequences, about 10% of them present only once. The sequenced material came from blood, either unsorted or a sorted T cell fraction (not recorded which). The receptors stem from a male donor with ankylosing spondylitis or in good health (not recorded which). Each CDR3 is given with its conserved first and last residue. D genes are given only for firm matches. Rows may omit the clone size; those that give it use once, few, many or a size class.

cdr3_aa: CASSLGLAEYTDTQYF
cdr3_nt: TGTGCCAGCAGCTTGGGACTAGCGGAATACACAGATACGCAGTATTTT
clone_size: few
d_call: TRBD2
j_call: TRBJ2-3
v_call: TRBV7-2

cdr3_aa: CASGSTGPTVYLANYGYTF
cdr3_nt: TGTGCCAGCGGCAGCACGGGGCCGACAGTATATCTAGCTAACTATGGCTACACCTTC
clone_size: -
d_call: -
j_call: TRBJ1-2
v_call: TRBV11-2

cdr3_aa: CASRGSVTNEKLFF
cdr3_nt: TGCGCCAGCAGGGGATCAGTAACTAATGAAAAACTGTTTTTT
clone_size: -
d_call: -
j_call: TRBJ1-4
v_call: TRBV5-1

cdr3_aa: CASRDRKTSGNTIYF
cdr3_nt: TGCGCCAGCAGGGACAGAAAAACCTCTGGAAACACCATATATTTT
clone_size: many
d_call: -
j_call: TRBJ1-3
v_call: TRBV5-1

cdr3_aa: CASSPKMGLGRETQYF
cdr3_nt: TGTGCCAGCAGCCCCAAGATGGGACTGGGACGGGAGACCCAGTACTTC
clone_size: few
d_call: -
j_call: TRBJ2-5
v_call: TRBV3-1

cdr3_aa: CSARVARLLNNEQFF
cdr3_nt: TGCAGTGCTAGAGTGGCACGGCTCCTTAACAATGAGCAGTTCTTC
clone_size: once
d_call: -
j_call: TRBJ2-1
v_call: TRBV20-1

cdr3_aa: CSVAPWGGMDEQYF
cdr3_nt: TGCAGCGTTGCCCCATGGGGAGGGATGGACGAGCAGTACTTC
clone_size: many
d_call: TRBD2
j_call: TRBJ2-7
v_call: TRBV29-1

cdr3_aa: CASSQRGTGTEAFF
cdr3_nt: TGTGCCAGCTCACAACGCGGGACAGGCACTGAAGCTTTCTTT
clone_size: -
d_call: TRBD1
j_call: TRBJ1-1
v_call: TRBV18

cdr3_aa: CASSLGTSGNQETQYF
cdr3_nt: TGCGCCAGCAGCTTGGGGACTAGCGGGAACCAAGAGACCCAGTACTTC
clone_size: -
d_call: TRBD2
j_call: TRBJ2-5
v_call: TRBV5-1

cdr3_aa: CASSLTVPDTQYF
cdr3_nt: TGTGCCAGCAGCTTGACAGTCCCAGATACGCAGTATTTT
clone_size: many
d_call: -
j_call: TRBJ2-3
v_call: TRBV7-9

cdr3_aa: CASRPWRLADQETQYF
cdr3_nt: TGTGCCAGCAGACCGTGGAGACTAGCGGACCAAGAGACCCAGTACTTC
clone_size: many
d_call: TRBD2
j_call: TRBJ2-5
v_call: TRBV7-2

cdr3_aa: CASSPGQVGYEQYF
cdr3_nt: TGTGCCAGCAGTCCGGGACAGGTCGGTTACGAGCAGTACTTC
clone_size: many
d_call: TRBD1
j_call: TRBJ2-7
v_call: TRBV25-1

cdr3_aa: CASSRSPWGGTDTQYF
cdr3_nt: TGTGCCAGCAGCCGAAGTCCTTGGGGGGGCACAGATACGCAGTATTTT
clone_size: many
d_call: -
j_call: TRBJ2-3
v_call: TRBV3-1

cdr3_aa: CASSLVLGTEAFF
cdr3_nt: TGTGCCAGCAGCTTAGTTCTTGGGACTGAAGCTTTCTTT
clone_size: many
d_call: -
j_call: TRBJ1-1
v_call: TRBV11-2

cdr3_aa: CSARATAGGRIAYEQYF
cdr3_nt: TGCAGTGCTAGAGCGACAGCGGGAGGCCGAATTGCCTACGAGCAGTACTTC
clone_size: many
d_call: TRBD2
j_call: TRBJ2-7
v_call: TRBV20-1

cdr3_aa: CASSESHRISGNTIYF
cdr3_nt: TGTGCCAGCAGTGAATCGCACAGGATCTCTGGAAACACCATATATTTT
clone_size: many
d_call: -
j_call: TRBJ1-3
v_call: TRBV25-1

cdr3_aa: CSASRGLAGAEQYF
cdr3_nt: TGCAGTGCTAGTAGGGGACTAGCGGGAGCCGAGCAGTACTTC
clone_size: many
d_call: TRBD2
j_call: TRBJ2-7
v_call: TRBV20-1

cdr3_aa: CASSPRGLAESTDTQYF
cdr3_nt: TGCGCCAGCAGCCCGAGAGGACTAGCGGAAAGCACAGATACGCAGTATTTT
clone_size: many
d_call: TRBD2
j_call: TRBJ2-3
v_call: TRBV5-1

cdr3_aa: CASSMLAGGIYEQYF
cdr3_nt: TGCGCCAGCAGCATGCTAGCGGGAGGTATCTACGAGCAGTACTTC
clone_size: many
d_call: TRBD2
j_call: TRBJ2-7
v_call: TRBV5-1

cdr3_aa: CASSLDTVDTQYF
cdr3_nt: TGTGCCAGCAGCTTAGATACGGTAGATACGCAGTATTTT
clone_size: many
d_call: -
j_call: TRBJ2-3
v_call: TRBV11-2

cdr3_aa: CASSSPGAQYF
cdr3_nt: TGTGCCAGCAGTTCCCCGGGGGCCCAGTACTTC
clone_size: -
d_call: -
j_call: TRBJ2-5
v_call: TRBV6-6

cdr3_aa: CASSFGGAGYTEAFF
cdr3_nt: TGCGCCAGCAGCTTTGGAGGGGCAGGTTACACTGAAGCTTTCTTT
clone_size: few
d_call: -
j_call: TRBJ1-1
v_call: TRBV5-1

cdr3_aa: CASMSSGNTIYF
cdr3_nt: TGTGCCAGCATGTCGTCTGGAAACACCATATATTTT
clone_size: many
d_call: -
j_call: TRBJ1-3
v_call: TRBV27

cdr3_aa: CSARRQGRSGKLFF
cdr3_nt: TGCAGTGCTAGAAGGCAGGGGCGGTCGGGAAAACTGTTTTTT
clone_size: many
d_call: -
j_call: TRBJ1-4
v_call: TRBV20-1

cdr3_aa: CSVGNGGTGENYGYTF
cdr3_nt: TGCAGCGTTGGCAACGGCGGGACAGGGGAAAACTATGGCTACACCTTC
clone_size: many
d_call: TRBD1
j_call: TRBJ1-2
v_call: TRBV29-1

cdr3_aa: CASSPIDNEKLFF
cdr3_nt: TGTGCCAGCAGTCCTATCGATAATGAAAAACTGTTTTTT
clone_size: many
d_call: -
j_call: TRBJ1-4
v_call: TRBV12-3/TRBV12-4

cdr3_aa: CSVRTPEGYGYTF
cdr3_nt: TGCAGCGTTAGAACGCCGGAGGGCTATGGCTACACCTTC
clone_size: many
d_call: -
j_call: TRBJ1-2
v_call: TRBV29-1

cdr3_aa: CASSLIGTGELFF
cdr3_nt: TGTGCCAGCAGCTTAATTGGCACCGGGGAGCTGTTTTTT
clone_size: -
d_call: -
j_call: TRBJ2-2
v_call: TRBV11-2

cdr3_aa: CASSLRDRQGYGYTF
cdr3_nt: TGTGCCAGCAGCCTCCGGGACAGGCAGGGATATGGCTACACCTTC
clone_size: many
d_call: TRBD1
j_call: TRBJ1-2
v_call: TRBV5-6

cdr3_aa: CSARGPYNEQFF
cdr3_nt: TGCAGTGCTAGGGGCCCTTACAATGAGCAGTTCTTC
clone_size: many
d_call: -
j_call: TRBJ2-1
v_call: TRBV20-1

cdr3_aa: CATRTGIDNEQFF
cdr3_nt: TGTGCCACCCGGACAGGGATAGACAATGAGCAGTTCTTC
clone_size: many
d_call: TRBD1
j_call: TRBJ2-1
v_call: TRBV27

cdr3_aa: CASSGTGTGTYNEQFF
cdr3_nt: TGTGCCAGCAGCGGTACCGGGACAGGGACATACAATGAGCAGTTCTTC
clone_size: many
d_call: TRBD1
j_call: TRBJ2-1
v_call: TRBV9

cdr3_aa: CASKGGADTDTQYF
cdr3_nt: TGTGCCAGCAAGGGGGGAGCGGACACAGATACGCAGTATTTT
clone_size: many
d_call: -
j_call: TRBJ2-3
v_call: TRBV9

cdr3_aa: CASSLAGDTDTQYF
cdr3_nt: TGTGCCAGCAGCCTAGCGGGGGACACAGATACGCAGTATTTT
clone_size: -
d_call: TRBD2
j_call: TRBJ2-3
v_call: TRBV12-3/TRBV12-4

cdr3_aa: CASSQKGTADTQYF
cdr3_nt: TGCGCCAGCAGCCAGAAAGGGACCGCAGATACGCAGTATTTT
clone_size: many
d_call: -
j_call: TRBJ2-3
v_call: TRBV4-1

cdr3_aa: CSARNRTTSSYEQYF
cdr3_nt: TGCAGTGCTAGAAACAGAACTACTAGCTCCTACGAGCAGTACTTC
clone_size: many
d_call: -
j_call: TRBJ2-7
v_call: TRBV20-1

cdr3_aa: CSVVPFSYNEQFF
cdr3_nt: TGCAGCGTTGTACCTTTCTCCTACAATGAGCAGTTCTTC
clone_size: many
d_call: -
j_call: TRBJ2-1
v_call: TRBV29-1

cdr3_aa: CSARDGEGSTEAFF
cdr3_nt: TGCAGTGCTAGAGATGGGGAGGGTAGTACTGAAGCTTTCTTT
clone_size: many
d_call: -
j_call: TRBJ1-1
v_call: TRBV20-1

cdr3_aa: CASSLRPGGDEKLFF
cdr3_nt: TGCGCCAGCAGCTTGAGGCCAGGGGGGGATGAAAAACTGTTTTTT
clone_size: many
d_call: TRBD1
j_call: TRBJ1-4
v_call: TRBV5-1

cdr3_aa: CSVSEGSNQPQHF
cdr3_nt: TGCAGCGTTTCCGAGGGTAGCAATCAGCCCCAGCATTTT
clone_size: many
d_call: -
j_call: TRBJ1-5
v_call: TRBV29-1

cdr3_aa: CASSPASADTQYF
cdr3_nt: TGTGCCAGCAGCCCCGCTAGCGCAGATACGCAGTATTTT
clone_size: few
d_call: -
j_call: TRBJ2-3
v_call: TRBV6-1

cdr3_aa: CAWSPDISYNEQFF
cdr3_nt: TGTGCCTGGAGTCCCGACATTTCCTACAATGAGCAGTTCTTC
clone_size: few
d_call: -
j_call: TRBJ2-1
v_call: TRBV30

cdr3_aa: CASSSLAGDFYNEQFF
cdr3_nt: TGTGCCAGCAGTTCCCTAGCGGGAGACTTCTACAATGAGCAGTTCTTC
clone_size: -
d_call: TRBD2
j_call: TRBJ2-1
v_call: TRBV12-3/TRBV12-4

cdr3_aa: CASSLGSTYTYNEQFF
cdr3_nt: TGCGCCAGCAGCTTGGGGTCCACCTATACCTACAATGAGCAGTTCTTC
clone_size: many
d_call: -
j_call: TRBJ2-1
v_call: TRBV5-1

cdr3_aa: CSVDGGNEQFF
cdr3_nt: TGCAGTGTCGACGGAGGCAATGAGCAGTTCTTC
clone_size: once
d_call: -
j_call: TRBJ2-1
v_call: TRBV20-1

cdr3_aa: CASSSRLVGMDEQFF
cdr3_nt: TGTGCCAGCAGCTCCAGACTCGTGGGCATGGATGAGCAGTTCTTC
clone_size: many
d_call: -
j_call: TRBJ2-1
v_call: TRBV11-3

cdr3_aa: CASSSYLDGNYGYTF
cdr3_nt: TGCGCCAGCAGCTCGTACTTGGACGGCAACTATGGCTACACCTTC
clone_size: many
d_call: -
j_call: TRBJ1-2
v_call: TRBV4-1